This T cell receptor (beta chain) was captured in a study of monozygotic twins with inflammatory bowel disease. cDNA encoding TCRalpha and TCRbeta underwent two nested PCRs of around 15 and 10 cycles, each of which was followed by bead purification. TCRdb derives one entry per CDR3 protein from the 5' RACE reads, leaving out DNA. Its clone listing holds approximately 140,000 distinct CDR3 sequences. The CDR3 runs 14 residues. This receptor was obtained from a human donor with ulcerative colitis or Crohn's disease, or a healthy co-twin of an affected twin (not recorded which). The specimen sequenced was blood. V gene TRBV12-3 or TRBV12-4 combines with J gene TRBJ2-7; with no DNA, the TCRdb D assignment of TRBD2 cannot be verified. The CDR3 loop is CASSLGLVPYERYF.